The rows below give T cell receptor beta chains drawn from one sample of a study of cytomegalovirus exposure and HLA in healthy donors. Here immunoSEQ multiplex PCR was the method, and the copy in TCRdb shows in-frame clones only, minus some. The sample gives under 130,000 clones, around 80% of which show up once; over 5% is in the top ten. The sequenced material came from PBMCs. All receptors come from a man aged 18 to 29 in good health and CMV-seronegative. Both conserved end residues are part of each CDR3. D genes are given only for firm matches. Clone size is shown for a subset of rows, as once, few, many or a class of expanded clone.

TRBV9	TRBJ2-5	.	.	TGTGCCAGCAGCGTAGGCCGTTTTGAGGAGACCCAGTACTTC	CASSVGRFEETQYF
TRBV20-1	TRBJ2-7	.	.	TGCAGTGCTGTCCCCGGGGGAGAGCAGTACTTC	CSAVPGGEQYF
TRBV7-9	TRBJ2-3	TRBD1	.	TGCGCCAGCAGCCAAACAGGGGTCAACACAGATACGCAGTATTTT	CASSQTGVNTDTQYF
TRBV4-3	TRBJ2-1	TRBD2	.	TGCGCCAGCAGCCAAGATGGGACTAGCGGGAGGGCCTGGTACAATGAGCAGTTCTTC	CASSQDGTSGRAWYNEQFF
TRBV7-7	TRBJ2-7	TRBD2	.	TGTGCCAGCAGCCCGGCGCTAGCGGCCTCCTACGAGCAGTACTTC	CASSPALAASYEQYF
TRBV5-5	TRBJ1-1	TRBD1	.	TGTGCCAGCAGCTCTGGGACAGGGAGGGTCACTGAAGCTTTCTTT	CASSSGTGRVTEAFF
TRBV5-5	TRBJ1-1	.	.	TGTGCCAGCAGCCAACAACAGGTTCGGACTGAAGCTTTCTTT	CASSQQQVRTEAFF
TRBV30	TRBJ2-1	TRBD2	.	TGTGCCTGGAGCCTGGTCCTCGGACTAGCGGGAGGGCCTTTGGAGCAGTTCTTC	CAWSLVLGLAGGPLEQFF
TRBV7-9	TRBJ1-5	.	.	TGTGCCAGCAGCTTAGTAGATCAGCCCCAGCATTTT	CASSLVDQPQHF
TRBV12-5	TRBJ1-1	TRBD1	.	TGTGCTAGTGGTTTGGTAGGGACAGGAGTTGAAGCTTTCTTT	CASGLVGTGVEAFF
TRBV4-1	TRBJ1-1	.	.	TGCGCCAGCAGCCTCTTGCCGGCACACCGGGACTCTTTTGGAGGGCTCAACACTGAAGCTTTCTTT	CASSLLPAHRDSFGGLNTEAFF
TRBV5-1	TRBJ2-1	TRBD2	once	TGCGCCAGCAGCTTGGCTGGACTAGCGAGCAATGAGCAGTTCTTC	CASSLAGLASNEQFF
TRBV12-5	TRBJ2-2	TRBD2	.	TGTGCTAGTGGTGTGGACCCTGCGGGAGATTACAGCACCGGGGAGCTGTTTTTT	CASGVDPAGDYSTGELFF
TRBV7-2	TRBJ1-4	.	once	TGTGCCAGCAGCCTAAGAGCAACTAATGAAAAACTGTTTTTT	CASSLRATNEKLFF
TRBV9	TRBJ2-5	.	.	TGTGCCAGCAGCGTACGCGGCCAACTCCAAGAGACCCAGTACTTC	CASSVRGQLQETQYF
TRBV10-3	TRBJ1-1	.	.	TGTGCCATCAGCCGCAACTCGACCGGGACTTTCTTT	CAISRNSTGTFF
TRBV4-3	TRBJ1-1	.	few	TGCGCCAGCAGCCAAGAGGGGATGGGCGGGGCTTCTGAAGCTTTCTTT	CASSQEGMGGASEAFF
TRBV18	TRBJ2-1	TRBD2	once	TGTGCCAGCTCACTATCACTAGCGGGAGTGGGTGAGCAGTTCTTC	CASSLSLAGVGEQFF
TRBV7-2	TRBJ2-7	TRBD2	.	TGTGCCAGCAGCGAGAGCGGGGAGGGTATATACGAGCAGTACTTC	CASSESGEGIYEQYF
TRBV29-1	TRBJ1-2	.	.	TGCAGCGTCACTCAGGGGTATGGCTACACCTTC	CSVTQGYGYTF
TRBV4-1	TRBJ2-3	TRBD1	.	TGCGCCAGCAGCCAAAGGGGACAGGACAGCACAGATACGCAGTATTTT	CASSQRGQDSTDTQYF
TRBV7-2	TRBJ2-7	TRBD1	.	TGTGCCAGCAGCCCGTGGGACAGGCGAAGGTACGAGCAGTACTTC	CASSPWDRRRYEQYF
TRBV9	TRBJ2-7	TRBD1	.	TGTGCCAGCAGCGAGGGGACAGGGAACTACGAGCAGTACTTC	CASSEGTGNYEQYF
TRBV18	TRBJ2-7	TRBD2	.	TGTGCCAGCTCACCTCCGGGACTAGCCATCGAGCAGTACTTC	CASSPPGLAIEQYF
TRBV7-2	TRBJ2-7	.	.	TGTGCCAGCAGCCCATACCCCGAGAGGGTGGTCTACGAGCAGTACTTC	CASSPYPERVVYEQYF
TRBV5-6	TRBJ2-7	TRBD2	.	TGTGCCAGCAGCAACCCCGGGACTAGATCTGACGAGCAGTACTTC	CASSNPGTRSDEQYF
TRBV7-9	TRBJ2-7	TRBD2	.	TGTGCCAGCAGCTTGCAAGCGGGAGGCCCCTACGAGCAGTACTTC	CASSLQAGGPYEQYF
TRBV15	TRBJ2-7	TRBD1	.	TGTGCCACCAGCAGAGGAGGGGGCAGTTCCTACGAGCAGTACTTC	CATSRGGGSSYEQYF
TRBV27	TRBJ1-5	TRBD1	.	TGTGCCAGCAGGCCGGGACAGGGGTTTAGACAGCCCCAGCATTTT	CASRPGQGFRQPQHF
TRBV5-8	TRBJ2-3	.	.	TGTGCCAGCAGCACCCCGCGGGGTACGCAGTATTTT	CASSTPRGTQYF
TRBV5-4	TRBJ2-7	.	.	TGTGCCAGCAGCTCTCCCCAGGGCGAGCAGTACTTC	CASSSPQGEQYF
TRBV7-3	TRBJ2-7	.	.	TGTGCCAGCAGCTTACAGCGGAACAGCTACGAGCAGTACTTC	CASSLQRNSYEQYF
TRBV5-8	TRBJ2-3	.	.	TGTGCCAGCAGCCTGGATGGAGCGAGCACAGATACGCAGTATTTT	CASSLDGASTDTQYF
TRBV7-6	TRBJ1-2	TRBD1	.	TGTGCCAGCAGCTTAACAGGGGACTATGGCTACACCTTC	CASSLTGDYGYTF
TRBV9	TRBJ2-1	.	.	TGTGCCAGCAGTTTACAGGGATCTACCCGAAATATTTACAATGAGCAGTTCTTC	CASSLQGSTRNIYNEQFF
TRBV30	TRBJ2-3	TRBD1	.	TGTGCCTGGAGTGGGACAGGTAGCACAGATACGCAGTATTTT	CAWSGTGSTDTQYF
TRBV5-1	TRBJ2-3	TRBD2	.	TGCGCCAGCAGCTACCGACTAGCGGGAGAGAGCACAGATACGCAGTATTTT	CASSYRLAGESTDTQYF
TRBV7-2	TRBJ1-3	.	.	TGTGCCAGCAGCCCAGGGCAAGGAAACACCATATATTTT	CASSPGQGNTIYF
TRBV7-9	TRBJ2-5	TRBD1	.	TGTGCCAGCAGCGTCACAGGGGGCGCCGGGCAAGAGACCCAGTACTTC	CASSVTGGAGQETQYF
TRBV5-3	TRBJ2-7	.	.	TGTGCCAGAAGCTTGGAGTTTCGGTTCAGCGGCTACGAGCAGTACTTC	CARSLEFRFSGYEQYF
TRBV18	TRBJ2-3	.	.	TGTGCCAGCTCACCACCGAGGGAGGGCACAGATACGCAGTATTTT	CASSPPREGTDTQYF
TRBV2	TRBJ1-2	.	once	TGTGCCAGCAGTGTGGAACTGAGGTATAGCTACACCTTC	CASSVELRYSYTF
TRBV6-5	TRBJ2-1	TRBD2	.	TGTGCCAGCAGTTACGGGGCTAGCGGGAGTCACAATGAGCAGTTCTTC	CASSYGASGSHNEQFF
TRBV6-5	TRBJ1-1	.	.	TGTGCCAGCAGTTACTCCCGGGTGAACACTGAAGCTTTCTTT	CASSYSRVNTEAFF
TRBV10-2	TRBJ2-3	.	.	TGCGCCAGCAGATACAGGGTTGTCACAGATACGCAGTATTTT	CASRYRVVTDTQYF
TRBV5-1	TRBJ2-2	TRBD2	.	TGCGCCAGCAGCACGGGAGGACTAGTAGTCGGGGAGCTGTTTTTT	CASSTGGLVVGELFF
TRBV14	TRBJ1-2	.	.	TGTGCCAGCAACCAAGGGCGGCGCCTCCAGGGGTATGGCTACACCTTC	CASNQGRRLQGYGYTF
TRBV11-2	TRBJ2-3	TRBD2	once	TGTGCCAGCGCGAGGTGGGAGGGCACCCACACAGATACGCAGTATTTT	CASARWEGTHTDTQYF
TRBV28	TRBJ1-1	.	.	TGTGCCAGCAGTAAGACAAGGTGGGGCGTATGGGACACTGAAGCTTTCTTT	CASSKTRWGVWDTEAFF
TRBV6-5	TRBJ1-4	.	.	TGTGCCAGCAGTATACACAGGACCGGTGGTGAAAAACTGTTTTTT	CASSIHRTGGEKLFF